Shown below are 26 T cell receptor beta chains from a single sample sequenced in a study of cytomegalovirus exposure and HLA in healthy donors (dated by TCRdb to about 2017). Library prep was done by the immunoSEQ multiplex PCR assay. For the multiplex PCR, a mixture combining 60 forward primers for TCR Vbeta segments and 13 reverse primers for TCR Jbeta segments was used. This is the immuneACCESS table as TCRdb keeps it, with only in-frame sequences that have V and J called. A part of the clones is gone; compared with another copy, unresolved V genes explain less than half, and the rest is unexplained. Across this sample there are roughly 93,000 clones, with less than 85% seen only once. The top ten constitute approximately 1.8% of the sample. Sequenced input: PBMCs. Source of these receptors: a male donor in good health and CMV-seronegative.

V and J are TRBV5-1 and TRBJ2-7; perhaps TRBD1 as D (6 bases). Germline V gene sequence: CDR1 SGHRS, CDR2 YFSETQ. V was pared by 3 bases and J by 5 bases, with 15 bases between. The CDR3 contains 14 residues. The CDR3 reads CASSSRGRGNEQYF. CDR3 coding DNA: TGCGCCAGCAGCTCAAGAGGCAGGGGCAACGAGCAGTACTTC.

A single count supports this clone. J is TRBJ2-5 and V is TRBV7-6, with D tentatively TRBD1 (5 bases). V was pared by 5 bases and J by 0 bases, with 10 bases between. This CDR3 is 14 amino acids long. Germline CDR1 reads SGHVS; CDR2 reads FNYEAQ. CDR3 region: CASSQRQNQETQYF. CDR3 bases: TGTGCCAGCAGCCAGAGACAGAACCAAGAGACCCAGTACTTC.

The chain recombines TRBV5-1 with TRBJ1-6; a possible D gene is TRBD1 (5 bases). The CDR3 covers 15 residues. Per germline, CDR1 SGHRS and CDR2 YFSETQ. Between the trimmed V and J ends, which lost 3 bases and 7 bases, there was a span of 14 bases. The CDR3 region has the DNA TGCGCCAGCAGCTCGCAGGGTGATAGGAATTCACCCCTCCACTTT. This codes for CASSSQGDRNSPLHF.

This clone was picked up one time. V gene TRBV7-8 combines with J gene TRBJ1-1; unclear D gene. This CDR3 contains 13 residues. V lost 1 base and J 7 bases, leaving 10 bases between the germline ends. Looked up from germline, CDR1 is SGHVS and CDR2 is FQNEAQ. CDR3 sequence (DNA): TGTGCCAGCAGCTTAGGTAGTCCGGGTGAAGCTTTCTTT. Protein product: CASSLGSPGEAFF.

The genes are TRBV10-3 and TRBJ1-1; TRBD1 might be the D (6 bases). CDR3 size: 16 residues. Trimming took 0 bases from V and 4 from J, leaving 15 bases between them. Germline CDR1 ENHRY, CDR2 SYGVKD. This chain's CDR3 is CAISESIQGIGTEAFF. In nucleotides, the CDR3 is TGTGCCATCAGTGAGTCGATTCAGGGGATAGGCACTGAAGCTTTCTTT.

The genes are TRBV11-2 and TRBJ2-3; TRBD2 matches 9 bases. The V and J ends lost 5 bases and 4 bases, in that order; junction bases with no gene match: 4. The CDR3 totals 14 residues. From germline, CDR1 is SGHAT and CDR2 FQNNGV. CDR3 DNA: TGTGCCAGCAGCCCTAGCGGGAAGGCAGATACGCAGTATTTT. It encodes CASSPSGKADTQYF.

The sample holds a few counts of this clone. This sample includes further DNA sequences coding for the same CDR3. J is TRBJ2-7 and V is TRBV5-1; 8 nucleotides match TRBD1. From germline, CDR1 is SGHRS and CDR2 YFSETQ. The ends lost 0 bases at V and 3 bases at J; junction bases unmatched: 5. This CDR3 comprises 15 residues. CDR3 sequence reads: CASSLGGQGFYEQYF. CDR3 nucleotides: TGCGCCAGCAGCTTGGGTGGACAGGGCTTCTACGAGCAGTACTTC.

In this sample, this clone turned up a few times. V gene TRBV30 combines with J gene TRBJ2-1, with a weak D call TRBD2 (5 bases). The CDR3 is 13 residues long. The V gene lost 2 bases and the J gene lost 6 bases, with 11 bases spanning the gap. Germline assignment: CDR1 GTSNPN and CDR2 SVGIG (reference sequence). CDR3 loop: CAWSPGLPNEQFF. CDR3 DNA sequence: TGTGCCTGGAGTCCCGGACTGCCCAATGAGCAGTTCTTC.

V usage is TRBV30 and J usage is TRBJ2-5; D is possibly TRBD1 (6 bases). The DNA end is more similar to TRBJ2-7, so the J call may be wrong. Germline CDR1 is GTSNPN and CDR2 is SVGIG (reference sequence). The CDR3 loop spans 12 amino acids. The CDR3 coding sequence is TGTGCCTGGAGCCTCCTGGGGGCCGAGCAGTACTTC. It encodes CAWSLLGAEQYF.

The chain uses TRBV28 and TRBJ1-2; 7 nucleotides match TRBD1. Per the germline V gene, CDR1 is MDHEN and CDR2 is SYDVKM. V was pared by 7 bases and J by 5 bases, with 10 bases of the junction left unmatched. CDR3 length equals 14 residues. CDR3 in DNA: TGTGCCAGCACCGTAGGGGGCTCGAGGTATGGCTACACCTTC. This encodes CASTVGGSRYGYTF.

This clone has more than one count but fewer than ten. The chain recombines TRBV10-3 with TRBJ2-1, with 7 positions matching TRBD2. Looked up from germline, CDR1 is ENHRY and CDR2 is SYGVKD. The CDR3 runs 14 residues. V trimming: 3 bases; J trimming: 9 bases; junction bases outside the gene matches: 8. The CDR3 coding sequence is TGTGCCATCAGTGATTCTAAGCGGGAAGTTGAGCAGTTCTTC. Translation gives CAISDSKREVEQFF.

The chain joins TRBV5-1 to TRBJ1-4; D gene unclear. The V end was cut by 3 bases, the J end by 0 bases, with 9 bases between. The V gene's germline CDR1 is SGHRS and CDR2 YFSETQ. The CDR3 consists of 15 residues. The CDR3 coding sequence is TGCGCCAGCAGCTCCACAGCTGCAACTAATGAAAAACTGTTTTTT. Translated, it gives CASSSTAATNEKLFF.

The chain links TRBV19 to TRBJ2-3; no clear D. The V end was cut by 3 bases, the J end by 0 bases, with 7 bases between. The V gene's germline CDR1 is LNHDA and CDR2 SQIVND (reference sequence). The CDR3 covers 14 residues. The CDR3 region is CASSIRMSTDTQYF. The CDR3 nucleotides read TGTGCCAGTAGTATCAGGATGAGCACAGATACGCAGTATTTT.

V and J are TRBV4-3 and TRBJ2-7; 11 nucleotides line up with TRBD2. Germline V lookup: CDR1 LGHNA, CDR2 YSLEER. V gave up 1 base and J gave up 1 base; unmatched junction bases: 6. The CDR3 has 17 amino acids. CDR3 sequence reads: CASSQALAGGPSYEQYF. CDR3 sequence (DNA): TGCGCCAGCAGCCAAGCTCTAGCGGGAGGCCCATCCTACGAGCAGTACTTC.

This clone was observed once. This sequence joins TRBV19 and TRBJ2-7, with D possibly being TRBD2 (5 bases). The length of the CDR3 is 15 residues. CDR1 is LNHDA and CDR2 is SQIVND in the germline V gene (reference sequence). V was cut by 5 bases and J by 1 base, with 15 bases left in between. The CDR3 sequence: CASSSGGSFSYEQYF. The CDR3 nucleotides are TGTGCCAGTAGTTCCGGAGGCAGCTTTTCCTACGAGCAGTACTTC.

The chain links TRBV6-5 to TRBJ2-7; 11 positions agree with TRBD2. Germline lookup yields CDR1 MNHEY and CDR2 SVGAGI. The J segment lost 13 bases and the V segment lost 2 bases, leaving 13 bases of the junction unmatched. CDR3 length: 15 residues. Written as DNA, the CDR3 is TGTGCCAGCAGTTACCCGAGACTAGCGGGAAGAGAACTTTACTTC. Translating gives CASSYPRLAGRELYF.

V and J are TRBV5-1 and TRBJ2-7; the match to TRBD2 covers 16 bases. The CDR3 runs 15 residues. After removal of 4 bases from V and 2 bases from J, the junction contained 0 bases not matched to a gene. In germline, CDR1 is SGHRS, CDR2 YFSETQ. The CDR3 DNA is TGCGCCAGCAGCGGGACTAGCGGGAGGGCCTACGAGCAGTACTTC. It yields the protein CASSGTSGRAYEQYF. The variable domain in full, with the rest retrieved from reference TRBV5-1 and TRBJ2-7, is KAGVTQTPRYLIKTRGQQVTLSCSPISGHRSVSWYQQTPGQGLQFLFEYFSETQRNKGNFPGRFSGRQFSNSRSEMNVSTLELGDSALYLCASSGTSGRAYEQYFGPGTRLTVT.

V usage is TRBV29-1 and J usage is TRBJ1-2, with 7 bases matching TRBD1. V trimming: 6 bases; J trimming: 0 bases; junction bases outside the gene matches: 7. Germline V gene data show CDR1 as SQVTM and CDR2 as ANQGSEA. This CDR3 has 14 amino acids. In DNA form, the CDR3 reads TGCAGCGTGAGGGGGACAGCCTCTAACTATGGCTACACCTTC. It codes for CSVRGTASNYGYTF.

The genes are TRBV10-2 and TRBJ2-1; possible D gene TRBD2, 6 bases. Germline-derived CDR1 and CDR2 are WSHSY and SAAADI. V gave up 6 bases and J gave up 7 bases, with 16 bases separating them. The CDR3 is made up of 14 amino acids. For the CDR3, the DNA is TGCGCCAGCAGGACTAGTGGGTCGGGGAATGAGCAGTTCTTC. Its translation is CASRTSGSGNEQFF.

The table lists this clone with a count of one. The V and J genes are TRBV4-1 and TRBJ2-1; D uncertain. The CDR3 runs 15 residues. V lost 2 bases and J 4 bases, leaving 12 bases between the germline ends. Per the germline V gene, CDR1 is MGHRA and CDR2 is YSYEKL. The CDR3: CASSQFSPGYNEQFF. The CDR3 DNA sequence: TGCGCCAGCAGCCAATTTTCCCCCGGGTACAATGAGCAGTTCTTC.

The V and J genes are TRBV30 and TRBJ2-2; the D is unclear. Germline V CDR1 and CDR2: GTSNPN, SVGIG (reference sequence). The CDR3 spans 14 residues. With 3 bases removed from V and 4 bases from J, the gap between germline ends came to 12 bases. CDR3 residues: CAWRVALPTGELFF. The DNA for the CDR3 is TGTGCCTGGAGGGTGGCTTTACCCACCGGGGAGCTGTTTTTT.

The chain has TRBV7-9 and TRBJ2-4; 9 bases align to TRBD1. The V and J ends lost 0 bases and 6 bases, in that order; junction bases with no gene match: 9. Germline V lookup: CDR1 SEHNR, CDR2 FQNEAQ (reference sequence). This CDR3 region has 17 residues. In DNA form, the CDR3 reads TGTGCCAGCAGCTTAGCCTTGACCGGGACAGGGCTAAACATTCAGTACTTC. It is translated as CASSLALTGTGLNIQYF.

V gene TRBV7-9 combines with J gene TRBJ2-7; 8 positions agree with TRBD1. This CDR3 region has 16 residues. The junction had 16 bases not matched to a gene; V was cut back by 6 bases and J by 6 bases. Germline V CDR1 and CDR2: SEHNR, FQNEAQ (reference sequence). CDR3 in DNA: TGTGCCAGCAGTTCAAAATGGACAGGGAGGTTAATCGAGCAGTACTTC. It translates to CASSSKWTGRLIEQYF.

The CDR3, as DNA: TGTGCCAGTAGTAGGGACTACAGGACCTACGAGCAGTACTTC. Residues: CASSRDYRTYEQYF. This chain connects TRBV19 to TRBJ2-7; 7 bases are a match to TRBD2. J was trimmed by 2 bases and V by 4 bases; bases with no gene match: 5. The CDR3 extends over 14 amino acids. Germline V gene sequence: CDR1 LNHDA, CDR2 SQIVND (reference sequence).

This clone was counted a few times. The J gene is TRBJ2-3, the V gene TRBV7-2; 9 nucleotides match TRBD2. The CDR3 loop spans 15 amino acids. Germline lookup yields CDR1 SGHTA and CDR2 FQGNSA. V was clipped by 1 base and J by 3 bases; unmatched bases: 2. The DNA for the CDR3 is TGTGCCAGCAGCTTAGTAGCGGGAGAGACAGATACGCAGTATTTT. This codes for CASSLVAGETDTQYF.

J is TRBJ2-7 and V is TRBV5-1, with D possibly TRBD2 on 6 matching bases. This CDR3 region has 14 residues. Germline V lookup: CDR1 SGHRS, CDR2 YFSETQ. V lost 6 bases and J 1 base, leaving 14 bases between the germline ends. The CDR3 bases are TGCGCCAGCAACACCGGAGGGGTGTCCTACGAGCAGTACTTC. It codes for CASNTGGVSYEQYF.